A single sample gave rise to the 24 T cell receptor beta chains below, sequenced in a study of cytomegalovirus exposure and HLA in healthy donors. Use of 60 Vbeta and 13 Jbeta primers characterized the PCR. The table came from immunoSEQ multiplex PCR; TCRdb's copy has only in-frame clones and leaves some out. This sample has about 180,000 clones, with 70% to 85% found just once. The sample consisted of PBMCs. These TCRs come from a woman aged 55 to 70 in good health and CMV-seropositive.

A note on this clone: The junction and the germline gene differ at one end; a read error may be behind it. The rearrangement joins TRBV7-3 to TRBJ2-1; 9 positions match TRBD2. Germline V gene sequence: CDR1 SGHTA, CDR2 FQGTGA. The CDR3 spans 15 residues. CDR3 in amino acids: CASRLIAGAVSEQFF. CDR3 DNA: TGTGCCAGCAGATTAATAGCGGGAGCAGTATCTGAGCAGTTCTTC.

In its sample, this clone was seen a few times. The rearrangement uses TRBV5-1 and TRBJ2-4; 11 positions match TRBD2. This CDR3 has 15 amino acids. Germline V CDR1 and CDR2: SGHRS, YFSETQ. V gave up 3 bases and J gave up 8 bases; unmatched junction bases: 7. CDR3 residues: CASSSYTSGRDIQYF. CDR3 bases: TGCGCCAGCAGCTCGTATACTAGCGGGAGAGACATTCAGTACTTC. The whole variable domain, filled in from reference TRBV5-1 and TRBJ2-4, reads KAGVTQTPRYLIKTRGQQVTLSCSPISGHRSVSWYQQTPGQGLQFLFEYFSETQRNKGNFPGRFSGRQFSNSRSEMNVSTLELGDSALYLCASSSYTSGRDIQYFGAGTRLSVL.

The V call is TRBV2, the J call TRBJ2-4; TRBD1 might be the D (6 bases). V was shortened by 6 bases and J by 12 bases, with 18 bases between the two germline ends. This CDR3 contains 13 residues. Germline V gives CDR1 SNHLY, CDR2 FYNNEI. The CDR3, as DNA: TGTGCCAGCAGGAAAGGGGACATTCATAGTCAGTACTTC. Translated, it gives CASRKGDIHSQYF. Drawing the rest from reference TRBV2 and TRBJ2-4, the complete variable domain is EPEVTQTPSHQVTQMGQEVILRCVPISNHLYFYWYRQILGQKVEFLVSFYNNEISEKSEIFDDQFSVERPDGSNFTLKIRSTKLEDSAMYFCASRKGDIHSQYFGAGTRLSVL.

This chain uses TRBV28 with TRBJ1-1; a weak D match, TRBD1 (5 bases). The CDR3 runs 10 residues. Germline-derived CDR1 and CDR2 are MDHEN and SYDVKM. V lost 8 bases to trimming and J lost 11 bases, with 12 bases between them. The CDR3 DNA reads TGTGCCAGCGAATCCGGGGGGGCTTTCTTT. Protein product: CASESGGAFF.

The chain recombines TRBV18 with TRBJ2-3; D is unclear. The V end lost 2 bases, the J end lost 4 bases, and 10 bases lay between the germline ends. The CDR3 length is 14 residues. Germline V gene sequence: CDR1 KGHSH, CDR2 LQKENI. The CDR3 coding sequence is TGTGCCAGCTCACCAGGGCAGGCCCCAGATACGCAGTATTTT. Translation: CASSPGQAPDTQYF.

The V and J genes are TRBV19 and TRBJ2-1; 10 bases match TRBD2. The CDR3 is 16 amino acids. The V and J ends lost 1 base and 3 bases, in that order; junction bases with no gene match: 3. Germline assignment: CDR1 LNHDA and CDR2 SQIVND (reference sequence). The CDR3 sequence is CASSIGASGSYNEQFF. DNA for the CDR3: TGTGCCAGTAGTATAGGAGCTAGCGGGAGCTACAATGAGCAGTTCTTC.

This clone was found a few times. This chain joins TRBV7-9 and TRBJ1-2, with D possibly matching TRBD1 (5 bases). V dropped 3 bases and J dropped 0 bases, with 11 bases sitting between them. CDR3 length: 15 residues. The germline CDR1 and CDR2 sequences are SEHNR and FQNEAQ (reference sequence). CDR3 protein: CASSFQGVSNYGYTF. The CDR3 region has the DNA TGTGCCAGCAGCTTTCAGGGTGTTTCTAACTATGGCTACACCTTC.

This clone was counted only a few times. The rearrangement joins TRBV18 to TRBJ1-1; D gene ambiguous. This CDR3 region has 16 residues. V was trimmed by 3 bases and J by 5 bases, leaving 19 bases between them. CDR1 and CDR2 (germline): KGHSH, LQKENI. The CDR3 spells CASSPVVAGSFTEAFF. The CDR3 bases are TGTGCCAGCTCACCGGTGGTGGCAGGATCTTTTACTGAAGCTTTCTTT. Looking up the rest from reference TRBV18 and TRBJ1-1 gives the full variable domain: NAGVMQNPRHLVRRRGQEARLRCSPMKGHSHVYWYRQLPEEGLKFMVYLQKENIIDESGMPKERFSAEFPKEGPSILRIQQVVRGDSAAYFCASSPVVAGSFTEAFFGQGTRLTVV.

The table lists this clone with a few counts. The chain uses TRBV30 and TRBJ1-1; D unclear. V was clipped by 0 bases and J by 5 bases, with 19 bases between them. Germline lookup yields CDR1 GTSNPN and CDR2 SVGIG (reference sequence). The CDR3 has 16 amino acids. CDR3 sequence reads: CAWSVGRLDARTEAFF. CDR3 bases: TGTGCCTGGAGTGTGGGCAGGTTAGACGCGAGAACTGAAGCTTTCTTT.

The chain combines TRBV5-4 with TRBJ2-6; a weak D match, TRBD1 (5 bases). The CDR3 sequence is 15 residues long. Germline values: CDR1 SGHNT, CDR2 YYREEE (reference sequence). V gave up 4 bases and J gave up 4 bases, with 12 bases separating them. CDR3 coding DNA: TGTGCCAGCAGCCCCAGGGCCCCCGGGGCCAACGTCCTGACTTTC. Translated: CASSPRAPGANVLTF. Full variable domain (outside the CDR3, taken from reference TRBV5-4 and TRBJ2-6): ETGVTQSPTHLIKTRGQQVTLRCSSQSGHNTVSWYQQALGQGPQFIFQYYREEENGRGNFPPRFSGLQFPNYSSELNVNALELDDSALYLCASSPRAPGANVLTFGAGSRLTVL.

The chain recombines TRBV7-9 with TRBJ2-7; a weak D match, TRBD1 (7 bases). The CDR3 has 19 amino acids. The germline CDR1 and CDR2 sequences are SEHNR and FQNEAQ (reference sequence). V lost 2 bases and J 2 bases, leaving 25 bases between the germline ends. CDR3 in amino acids: CASSLSLMEGTARPYEQYF. CDR3 DNA: TGTGCCAGCAGCTTATCTCTGATGGAGGGGACAGCTCGACCCTACGAGCAGTACTTC.

The chain carries TRBV5-1 and TRBJ2-7, with 8 bases identical to TRBD2. Germline lookup yields CDR1 SGHRS and CDR2 YFSETQ. The CDR3 loop spans 14 amino acids. The trim removed 4 bases at V and 4 bases at J, leaving 7 bases unmatched. In DNA form, the CDR3 reads TGCGCCAGCAGCGGGAGCGGGAGTTCGTACGAGCAGTACTTC. Residues: CASSGSGSSYEQYF.

This chain joins TRBV11-2 and TRBJ2-7; 15 bases match TRBD2. Germline V gives CDR1 SGHAT, CDR2 FQNNGV. Germline trimming cut 6 bases from V and 2 bases from J; bases unmatched to any gene: 11. CDR3 size: 18 residues. This CDR3 reads CASRQGTSGRLRTYEQYF. In nucleotides, the CDR3 is TGTGCCAGCAGACAAGGGACTAGCGGGAGGTTGAGGACCTACGAGCAGTACTTC.

The chain recombines TRBV5-4 with TRBJ1-3; D is unresolved. The V gene lost 0 bases and the J gene lost 0 bases, with 7 bases spanning the gap. The CDR3 extends over 15 amino acids. Per the germline V gene, CDR1 is SGHNT and CDR2 is YYREEE (reference sequence). Written as DNA, the CDR3 is TGTGCCAGCAGCTTGGGACAAATCTCTGGAAACACCATATATTTT. Amino acids: CASSLGQISGNTIYF. The entire variable domain, with the rest obtained from reference TRBV5-4 and TRBJ1-3, is as follows: ETGVTQSPTHLIKTRGQQVTLRCSSQSGHNTVSWYQQALGQGPQFIFQYYREEENGRGNFPPRFSGLQFPNYSSELNVNALELDDSALYLCASSLGQISGNTIYFGEGSWLTVV.

V is TRBV2 and J is TRBJ2-2, with 12 nucleotides matching TRBD2. The CDR3 contains 14 residues. J gave up 6 bases and V 6 bases, and 2 bases lay outside the gene matches. Germline CDR1 SNHLY, CDR2 FYNNEI. The CDR3 sequence: CASRTSGGSGELFF. In DNA, the CDR3 is TGTGCCAGCAGGACTAGCGGGGGTTCCGGGGAGCTGTTTTTT.

The chain recombines TRBV9 with TRBJ2-2, with TRBD1 as a possible D gene (5 bases). Trimming removed 2 bases from V and 7 bases from J, with 9 bases in between. In germline, CDR1 is SGDLS, CDR2 YYNGEE. The CDR3 length is 13 residues. The CDR3 loop reads CASSVGQGGELFF. CDR3 in DNA: TGTGCCAGCAGCGTGGGGCAGGGCGGGGAGCTGTTTTTT.

This clone was counted only a few times. DNA for the CDR3: TGCGCCAGCAGGGTGAGTGAAGAGCAGTTCTTC. It yields the protein CASRVSEEQFF. This chain links TRBV5-1 with TRBJ2-1; D is unresolved. This CDR3 contains 11 residues. V was clipped by 5 bases and J by 10 bases, with 10 bases between them. CDR1 SGHRS and CDR2 YFSETQ come from the germline V gene.

The chain combines TRBV6-1 with TRBJ2-7, with TRBD2 as a possible D gene (5 bases). This CDR3 is built from 14 residues. Trimming took off 1 base at V and 7 bases at J, with 14 bases between the two ends. Per the germline V gene, CDR1 is MNHNS and CDR2 is SASEGT. CDR3 in amino acids: CASSEEARRGEQYF. In DNA form, the CDR3 reads TGTGCCAGCAGTGAAGAGGCGCGCCGGGGAGAGCAGTACTTC.

In DNA, the CDR3 is TGTGCCTGGAGTGGGCTAGCGGGGGGCACAGATACGCAGTATTTT. Its translation is CAWSGLAGGTDTQYF. The chain uses TRBV30 and TRBJ2-3; TRBD2 matches 10 bases. V dropped 1 base and J dropped 1; count of bases not matched to a gene: 2. This CDR3 is 15 amino acids long. Looked up from germline, CDR1 is GTSNPN and CDR2 is SVGIG (reference sequence).

This chain connects TRBV2 to TRBJ2-2; D is unclear. The CDR3 spans 13 residues. Trimming shortened V by 8 bases and J by 3 bases, and 10 bases separated the two germline ends. The V gene's germline CDR1 is SNHLY and CDR2 FYNNEI. The DNA of the CDR3 is TGTGCCAGCTCTGAGGCCTACACCGGGGAGCTGTTTTTT. Amino acids: CASSEAYTGELFF.

This sequence joins TRBV11-2 and TRBJ1-4; no firm D call. Germline CDR1 SGHAT, CDR2 FQNNGV. Trimming took 5 bases from V and 4 from J, leaving 11 bases between them. This CDR3 has 14 residues. CDR3 region: CASSRVFGNEKLFF. CDR3 bases: TGTGCCAGCAGCCGAGTGTTTGGTAATGAAAAACTGTTTTTT.

The V gene is TRBV2, the J gene TRBJ1-2; D is possibly TRBD1 (6 bases). The germline V and J ends were trimmed by 7 bases and 9 bases, with 18 bases remaining between them. Looked up from germline, CDR1 is SNHLY and CDR2 is FYNNEI. The CDR3 loop spans 13 amino acids. CDR3 in amino acids: CASILYPRDSYTF. As DNA, the CDR3 is TGTGCCAGCATCCTCTACCCCAGGGACAGCTACACCTTC.

The chain uses TRBV7-3 and TRBJ2-7, with D perhaps TRBD1 (6 bases). V was cut by 5 bases and J by 1 base, with 9 bases left in between. The germline V gene encodes CDR1 SGHTA and CDR2 FQGTGA. The length of the CDR3 is 13 residues. CDR3 coding DNA: TGTGCCAGCAGCAGGGACACTTCCTACGAGCAGTACTTC. Its protein product is CASSRDTSYEQYF.

V gene TRBV7-9 combines with J gene TRBJ1-2; 12 nucleotides match TRBD1. Germline CDR1 and CDR2: SEHNR and FQNEAQ (reference sequence). The CDR3 is 17 residues long. V was pared by 5 bases and J by 1 base, with 8 bases of the junction left unmatched. The DNA of the CDR3 is TGTGCCAGCAGCACCCCGGGACAGGGGGCGGGTAACTATGGCTACACCTTC. Its protein product is CASSTPGQGAGNYGYTF. The entire variable domain, with the rest obtained from reference TRBV7-9 and TRBJ1-2, is as follows: DTGVSQNPRHKITKRGQNVTFRCDPISEHNRLYWYRQTLGQGPEFLTYFQNEAQLEKSRLLSDRFSAERPKGSFSTLEIQRTEQGDSAMYLCASSTPGQGAGNYGYTFGSGTRLTVV.